This is a list of T cell receptor beta chains from one sample in a study of cytomegalovirus exposure and HLA in healthy donors. This table comes from immunoSEQ multiplex PCR, and its TCRdb copy is limited to in-frame clones, with some not included. Of some 150,000 clones in the sample, approximately 80% were seen once. The specimen sequenced was PBMCs. These receptors were obtained from a female donor in good health and CMV-seropositive. CDR3s leave out the opening cysteine and the closing phenylalanine or tryptophan. D genes are given only for firm matches. Expanded clones get a size class; other rows say once, few or many, or leave the size out.

v_call: TRBV7-3
clone_size: NA
d_call: TRBD1
cdr3_length: 14
j_call: TRBJ2-2
cdr3_aa: ASSLLGGMDTGELF

v_call: TRBV11-2
clone_size: NA
d_call: NA
cdr3_length: 9
j_call: TRBJ2-7
cdr3_aa: ASSLFPEQY

v_call: TRBV5-1
clone_size: NA
d_call: TRBD1
cdr3_length: 14
j_call: TRBJ2-2
cdr3_aa: ASKRQGNSNTGELF

v_call: TRBV10-1
clone_size: NA
d_call: NA
cdr3_length: 13
j_call: TRBJ1-5
cdr3_aa: ASSEGALSNQPQH

v_call: TRBV9
clone_size: NA
d_call: TRBD1
cdr3_length: 13
j_call: TRBJ2-2
cdr3_aa: ASSTGTGQTGELF

v_call: TRBV5-6
clone_size: NA
d_call: TRBD2
cdr3_length: 13
j_call: TRBJ2-1
cdr3_aa: ASSFSSGSYNEQF

v_call: TRBV6-4
clone_size: NA
d_call: NA
cdr3_length: 11
j_call: TRBJ1-1
cdr3_aa: ASSESGSTEAF

v_call: TRBV12-5
clone_size: NA
d_call: NA
cdr3_length: 11
j_call: TRBJ2-7
cdr3_aa: ASGALGGGEQY

v_call: TRBV5-4
clone_size: NA
d_call: NA
cdr3_length: 12
j_call: TRBJ1-1
cdr3_aa: ASSRIGANTEAF

v_call: TRBV13
clone_size: few
d_call: TRBD2
cdr3_length: 13
j_call: TRBJ2-3
cdr3_aa: ASSYLAGAADTQY

v_call: TRBV4-1
clone_size: NA
d_call: NA
cdr3_length: 13
j_call: TRBJ1-5
cdr3_aa: ASRLSQGTVQPQH

v_call: TRBV21-1
clone_size: NA
d_call: NA
cdr3_length: 13
j_call: TRBJ1-1
cdr3_aa: ASSPPLGVNTEAF

v_call: TRBV7-9
clone_size: NA
d_call: TRBD1
cdr3_length: 12
j_call: TRBJ1-2
cdr3_aa: ASSLTGDSPRYT

v_call: TRBV15
clone_size: NA
d_call: NA
cdr3_length: 12
j_call: TRBJ2-5
cdr3_aa: ATSLRAGRETQY

v_call: TRBV2
clone_size: NA
d_call: NA
cdr3_length: 11
j_call: TRBJ2-5
cdr3_aa: ASSEGAQETQY

v_call: TRBV6-4
clone_size: NA
d_call: TRBD2
cdr3_length: 15
j_call: TRBJ2-3
cdr3_aa: ASSDGTSGGATDTQY

v_call: TRBV13
clone_size: NA
d_call: NA
cdr3_length: 17
j_call: TRBJ2-7
cdr3_aa: ASSLVGFGDRRSSYEQY

v_call: TRBV2
clone_size: NA
d_call: TRBD2
cdr3_length: 12
j_call: TRBJ2-3
cdr3_aa: ASSGSSGKDTQY

v_call: TRBV7-2
clone_size: once
d_call: TRBD2
cdr3_length: 14
j_call: TRBJ2-1
cdr3_aa: ASSLPGTSVYNEQF

v_call: TRBV5-1
clone_size: NA
d_call: NA
cdr3_length: 11
j_call: TRBJ1-1
cdr3_aa: ASSLGAQPEAF

v_call: TRBV5-5
clone_size: once
d_call: TRBD2
cdr3_length: 13
j_call: TRBJ2-7
cdr3_aa: ASSLGLAGFYEQY

v_call: TRBV7-9
clone_size: NA
d_call: TRBD2
cdr3_length: 13
j_call: TRBJ2-7
cdr3_aa: ASSYSSGTSTAQY

v_call: TRBV28
clone_size: NA
d_call: TRBD1
cdr3_length: 13
j_call: TRBJ2-3
cdr3_aa: ASSPLGTGTDTQY

v_call: TRBV5-1
clone_size: few
d_call: TRBD1
cdr3_length: 12
j_call: TRBJ2-3
cdr3_aa: ASSPQGFTDTQY

v_call: TRBV30
clone_size: NA
d_call: TRBD1
cdr3_length: 13
j_call: TRBJ2-7
cdr3_aa: AWSPGTGVTYEQY

v_call: TRBV2
clone_size: NA
d_call: NA
cdr3_length: 10
j_call: TRBJ1-6
cdr3_aa: ATRSLGSPLH

v_call: TRBV28
clone_size: few
d_call: NA
cdr3_length: 11
j_call: TRBJ2-5
cdr3_aa: ASSFGTRETQY

v_call: TRBV5-1
clone_size: NA
d_call: NA
cdr3_length: 14
j_call: TRBJ2-4
cdr3_aa: ASSLTGVLAKNIQY

v_call: TRBV7-3
clone_size: NA
d_call: TRBD2
cdr3_length: 13
j_call: TRBJ2-5
cdr3_aa: ASSPKRGGTETQY

v_call: TRBV9
clone_size: NA
d_call: NA
cdr3_length: 12
j_call: TRBJ1-1
cdr3_aa: ASSVNPGNTEAF

v_call: TRBV12-5
clone_size: NA
d_call: TRBD1
cdr3_length: 15
j_call: TRBJ1-5
cdr3_aa: ASGLVQGQGRSQPQH

v_call: TRBV5-1
clone_size: NA
d_call: NA
cdr3_length: 11
j_call: TRBJ1-1
cdr3_aa: ASSLTTSTEAF

v_call: TRBV7-9
clone_size: NA
d_call: NA
cdr3_length: 11
j_call: TRBJ1-2
cdr3_aa: ASSLTVRYGYT

v_call: TRBV10-2
clone_size: NA
d_call: TRBD2
cdr3_length: 14
j_call: TRBJ2-3
cdr3_aa: ASSESINAGADTQY

v_call: TRBV28
clone_size: NA
d_call: TRBD1
cdr3_length: 12
j_call: TRBJ1-1
cdr3_aa: ASSLGDSRTEAF

v_call: TRBV7-9
clone_size: NA
d_call: TRBD2
cdr3_length: 13
j_call: TRBJ2-1
cdr3_aa: SSSFGLAGKGQQF

v_call: TRBV7-8
clone_size: NA
d_call: NA
cdr3_length: 10
j_call: TRBJ2-7
cdr3_aa: ASSLGFDEQY

v_call: TRBV7-3
clone_size: once
d_call: NA
cdr3_length: 13
j_call: TRBJ2-7
cdr3_aa: ASSLQAGALYEQY

v_call: TRBV5-4
clone_size: NA
d_call: NA
cdr3_length: 13
j_call: TRBJ2-1
cdr3_aa: ASSFGADAYNEQF

v_call: TRBV5-1
clone_size: few
d_call: NA
cdr3_length: 14
j_call: TRBJ2-6
cdr3_aa: ASSLEATTGANVLT

v_call: TRBV28
clone_size: NA
d_call: NA
cdr3_length: 10
j_call: TRBJ1-2
cdr3_aa: ASSLSGYGYT

v_call: TRBV2
clone_size: few
d_call: TRBD2
cdr3_length: 13
j_call: TRBJ2-1
cdr3_aa: ASSGSSGGANEQF

v_call: TRBV18
clone_size: NA
d_call: NA
cdr3_length: 12
j_call: TRBJ1-1
cdr3_aa: ASSPPVGNTEAF

v_call: TRBV5-1
clone_size: NA
d_call: TRBD1
cdr3_length: 15
j_call: TRBJ2-2
cdr3_aa: ASSFRTGGKNTGELF

v_call: TRBV29-1
clone_size: NA
d_call: TRBD1
cdr3_length: 11
j_call: TRBJ1-3
cdr3_aa: SAQGQLPNTIY

v_call: TRBV25-1
clone_size: NA
d_call: NA
cdr3_length: 13
j_call: NA
cdr3_aa: ASSDWRGYSYEQY

v_call: TRBV11-2
clone_size: NA
d_call: TRBD1
cdr3_length: 12
j_call: TRBJ1-4
cdr3_aa: ASRRDSGNEKLF

v_call: TRBV10-2
clone_size: NA
d_call: NA
cdr3_length: 11
j_call: TRBJ2-3
cdr3_aa: ASSELPGSTQY

v_call: TRBV19
clone_size: NA
d_call: NA
cdr3_length: 13
j_call: TRBJ1-1
cdr3_aa: ASSPQGLLNTEAF

v_call: TRBV7-6
clone_size: NA
d_call: TRBD1
cdr3_length: 13
j_call: TRBJ1-2
cdr3_aa: ASSLGGTGLYGYT

v_call: TRBV7-8
clone_size: NA
d_call: NA
cdr3_length: 12
j_call: TRBJ2-5
cdr3_aa: ASSPKTGGETQY

v_call: TRBV19
clone_size: once
d_call: TRBD1
cdr3_length: 12
j_call: TRBJ1-6
cdr3_aa: ASSITGDNSPLH

v_call: TRBV7-2
clone_size: NA
d_call: NA
cdr3_length: 13
j_call: TRBJ1-5
cdr3_aa: ASSSPGQHNQPQH

v_call: TRBV6-1
clone_size: few
d_call: TRBD1
cdr3_length: 13
j_call: TRBJ1-1
cdr3_aa: ASTGTGDGNTEAF

v_call: TRBV28
clone_size: few
d_call: NA
cdr3_length: 12
j_call: TRBJ2-7
cdr3_aa: ASTTGGSTYEQY

v_call: TRBV6-1
clone_size: NA
d_call: TRBD2
cdr3_length: 16
j_call: TRBJ2-2
cdr3_aa: ASSGRGTSGSKPGELF

v_call: TRBV19
clone_size: NA
d_call: NA
cdr3_length: 13
j_call: TRBJ2-7
cdr3_aa: ASSQSRTENYEQY

v_call: TRBV7-9
clone_size: NA
d_call: NA
cdr3_length: 13
j_call: TRBJ2-6
cdr3_aa: ASSLRLSGANVLT